These 17 T cell receptor beta chains share one sample of origin, sequenced in a study of memory CD4+ T cells and cytomegalovirus serostatus. The sort gate was single viable CD3+CD4+CD8-CD45RO+ cells for memory CD4+ T cells. The method was immunoSEQ multiplex PCR; TCRdb's version includes in-frame clones alone and lacks a portion of them. The sample comprises around 25,000 clones, 70% to 80% of which are singletons, and roughly 0.98% rests with the top ten. Sequencing was carried out using memory CD4+ T cells from blood. The source is an adult in good health and CMV-seronegative.

The chain is built from TRBV11-3 and TRBJ2-5; TRBD2 agrees at 9 bases. J lost 1 base, V lost 5 bases, and 8 bases had no gene match. The germline V gene encodes CDR1 SGHNT and CDR2 YENEEA. The CDR3 extends over 16 amino acids. The CDR3: CASSLGAGGTQETQYF. In DNA form, the CDR3 reads TGTGCCAGCAGCCTGGGCGCGGGGGGGACCCAAGAGACCCAGTACTTC.

The V call is TRBV23-1, the J call TRBJ2-1; 15 bases line up with TRBD2. TRBV23-1 is annotated as an ORF whose role is uncertain. The CDR3 totals 18 residues. V shed 0 bases, J shed 9 bases, and the junction held 9 bases outside the gene matches. The CDR3 loop reads CASSQSLWTSGRACEQFF. CDR3 in DNA: TGCGCCAGCAGTCAATCCCTTTGGACTAGCGGGAGGGCCTGTGAGCAGTTCTTC.

The rearrangement links TRBV11-2 to TRBJ2-2; 8 nucleotides match TRBD1. The CDR3 runs to 15 residues. J lost 6 bases, V lost 4 bases, and 7 bases had no gene match. Germline V gene data show CDR1 as SGHAT and CDR2 as FQNNGV. CDR3 DNA: TGTGCCAGCAGCTACGGACAGGGTGAAGCCGGGGAGCTGTTTTTT. Its protein is CASSYGQGEAGELFF.

The chain joins TRBV4-1 to TRBJ2-1; D might be TRBD1 or TRBD2, each matching 5 bases. Germline V gives CDR1 MGHRA, CDR2 YSYEKL. The V gene lost 4 bases and the J gene lost 0 bases, with 13 bases spanning the gap. The CDR3 spans 16 residues. The CDR3 DNA sequence: TGCGCCAGCAGCCCGGGACGGACTTTCTCCTACAATGAGCAGTTCTTC. Amino acids: CASSPGRTFSYNEQFF.

The rearrangement links TRBV5-8 to TRBJ2-7, with D possibly TRBD2 on 7 matching bases. The germline V gene encodes CDR1 SGHTS and CDR2 YDEGEE. The V gene lost 3 bases and the J gene lost 3 bases, with 19 bases spanning the gap. The CDR3 consists of 16 residues. CDR3 sequence (DNA): TGTGCCAGCAGCTACAGACTAGGGGGAGGGAACTACGAGCAGTACTTC. As protein: CASSYRLGGGNYEQYF. Full variable domain (remainder filled in from reference TRBV5-8 and TRBJ2-7): EAGVTQSPTHLIKTRGQQATLRCSPISGHTSVYWYQQALGLGLQFLLWYDEGEERNRGNFPPRFSGRQFPNYSSELNVNALELEDSALYLCASSYRLGGGNYEQYFGPGTRLTVT.

The chain is built from TRBV6-5 and TRBJ2-7, with a possible D match to TRBD2 (6 bases). With 2 bases removed from V and 2 bases from J, the gap between germline ends came to 10 bases. The germline V gene encodes CDR1 MNHEY and CDR2 SVGAGI. The CDR3 loop spans 14 amino acids. CDR3 sequence (DNA): TGTGCCAGCAGTTACGCTGCGGGGCCCTACGAGCAGTACTTC. It yields the protein CASSYAAGPYEQYF.

The rearrangement uses TRBV2 and TRBJ2-5; a weak D match, TRBD2 (7 bases). The germline V and J ends were trimmed by 1 base and 5 bases, with 8 bases remaining between them. The V gene's germline CDR1 is SNHLY and CDR2 FYNNEI. The CDR3 is 13 residues long. CDR3 sequence (DNA): TGTGCCAGCAGTGAAGAGGGGGGGGAGACCCAGTACTTC. Translating it yields CASSEEGGETQYF.

This chain joins TRBV5-4 and TRBJ2-6, with a tentative D call TRBD2 (5 bases). Germline CDR1 is SGHNT and CDR2 is YYREEE (reference sequence). The CDR3 totals 15 residues. The ends were cut back, 2 bases at V and 3 bases at J, with 9 bases in the middle. The CDR3 DNA reads as TGTGCCAGCAGCTTATACGCGGGTGGGGCCAACGTCCTGACTTTC. This codes for CASSLYAGGANVLTF.

V usage is TRBV18 and J usage is TRBJ2-7; the D gene is possibly TRBD1 (5 bases). Per the germline V gene, CDR1 is KGHSH and CDR2 is LQKENI. The CDR3 length is 15 residues. V lost 1 base to trimming and J lost 3 bases, with 13 bases between them. Here the CDR3 DNA reads TGTGCCAGCTCACCACGCAGGGCTATTAACTACGAGCAGTACTTC. Protein: CASSPRRAINYEQYF.

This chain uses TRBV7-8 with TRBJ2-7, with a possible D match to TRBD1 (6 bases). The length of the CDR3 is 13 residues. The V gene lost 5 bases and the J gene lost 6 bases, with 14 bases spanning the gap. The germline V gene has CDR1 SGHVS and CDR2 FQNEAQ. The CDR3 spells CASSLPGQSEQYF. Written as DNA, the CDR3 is TGTGCCAGCAGCCTCCCCGGACAGAGCGAGCAGTACTTC.

The rearrangement links TRBV7-2 to TRBJ1-1; D is perhaps TRBD1 (6 bases). Germline CDR1 SGHTA, CDR2 FQGNSA. V was pared by 1 base and J by 8 bases, with 17 bases between. The CDR3 loop spans 15 amino acids. CDR3 protein: CASSLVWFSGAEAFF. DNA of the CDR3: TGTGCCAGCAGCTTAGTTTGGTTTTCGGGGGCGGAAGCTTTCTTT.

The chain employs TRBV5-1 and TRBJ2-1, with 9 nucleotides matching TRBD2. Germline CDR1 SGHRS, CDR2 YFSETQ. CDR3 size: 15 residues. The trim removed 7 bases at V and 2 bases at J, leaving 7 bases unmatched. The CDR3 loop is CASHYSGGTYNEQFF. CDR3 nucleotides: TGCGCCAGCCACTATAGCGGGGGTACCTACAATGAGCAGTTCTTC.

This clone was recorded only once. This sequence joins TRBV6-5 and TRBJ1-1; D call uncertain. CDR1 and CDR2 from the germline V gene are MNHEY and SVGAGI. V shed 5 bases and J shed 5 bases, with 15 bases lying between them. The CDR3 has 14 amino acids. The CDR3 nucleotides read TGTGCCAGCAGTGTGGGTTCTCTGGGGACTGAAGCTTTCTTT. This gives the protein CASSVGSLGTEAFF.

The chain joins TRBV29-1 to TRBJ2-1, with 8 bases aligning to TRBD2. Looked up from germline, CDR1 is SQVTM and CDR2 is ANQGSEA. V shed 3 bases and J 11 bases; nucleotides not matched to a gene: 18. The CDR3 loop spans 16 amino acids. CDR3 in DNA: TGCAGCGTTGACCGGGGGGGACATCCCCTTTCAAGGAAGCAGTTCTTC. Translation gives CSVDRGGHPLSRKQFF.

The genes are TRBV10-3 and TRBJ2-2; TRBD2 matches 8 bases. CDR3 length: 16 amino acids. The trim removed 7 bases at V and 5 bases at J, leaving 12 bases unmatched. Germline values: CDR1 ENHRY, CDR2 SYGVKD. The DNA of the CDR3 is TGTGCCATCAAAGGCCGGGAGGGCCTGGGGACCGGGGAGCTGTTTTTT. Encoded protein: CAIKGREGLGTGELFF.

This clone was seen once. The genes are TRBV15 and TRBJ1-1; D may be TRBD1 (5 bases). CDR3 length: 14 amino acids. Germline V gives CDR1 LNHNV, CDR2 YYDKDF (reference sequence). Trimming removed 1 base at V and 6 bases at J, with 12 bases between. The CDR3 sequence is CATSRGGDSSEAFF. CDR3 in DNA: TGTGCCACCAGCAGAGGAGGGGATTCATCTGAAGCTTTCTTT.

This clone appeared a single time. V gene TRBV6-1 combines with J gene TRBJ2-7, with 9 bases aligning to TRBD2. The CDR3 contains 14 residues. In germline, CDR1 is MNHNS, CDR2 SASEGT. V was clipped by 3 bases and J by 7 bases; unmatched bases: 7. CDR3 amino acids: CASSDGGRAREQYF. The CDR3 DNA reads as TGTGCCAGCAGTGACGGCGGGAGGGCCCGAGAGCAGTACTTC.